This passage covers 23 T cell receptor beta chains from one sample sequenced in a study of cytomegalovirus exposure and HLA in healthy donors. The PCR employed 60 Vbeta primers together with 13 Jbeta primers. The protocol was immunoSEQ multiplex PCR, while the TCRdb copy is restricted to in-frame clones and leaves out a portion. The profile shows fewer than 150,000 clones, 60% to 80% of them singletons. The specimen sequenced was PBMCs. The source is a man between 45 and 60 years old in good health and CMV-seropositive.

The V and J genes are TRBV2 and TRBJ2-3, with 11 positions matching TRBD1. Trimming at V came to 4 bases and at J to 4 bases, leaving 1 base not matched to a gene. The CDR3 has 14 amino acids. Germline V gene sequence: CDR1 SNHLY, CDR2 FYNNEI. The DNA for the CDR3 is TGTGCCAGCAGTGGGGACAGGGGGTCAGATACGCAGTATTTT. This gives the protein CASSGDRGSDTQYF.

Concerning this clone itself: One junction end disagrees with the germline gene, perhaps due to a read error. The same CDR3 can be traced to other DNA sequences in this sample. The chain combines TRBV9 with TRBJ2-3, with 9 bases fitting TRBD2. Germline loops: CDR1 SGDLS, CDR2 YYNGEE. This CDR3 has 14 amino acids. The chain's CDR3 is CASSPSGGTDTQYF. CDR3 in DNA: TGCGCCAGCAGCCCTAGCGGGGGCACAGATACGCAGTATTTT.

This rearrangement joins TRBV6-5 to TRBJ1-2; D unclear. Germline-derived CDR1 and CDR2 are MNHEY and SVGAGI. The CDR3 extends over 16 amino acids. V was pared by 2 bases and J by 2 bases, with 15 bases between. The CDR3 DNA sequence: TGTGCCAGCAGTTACGTCCAGGCTGGCCGGAACTATGGCTACACCTTC. This encodes CASSYVQAGRNYGYTF.

The CDR3 region is CASSPGMSAEAFF. For the CDR3, the DNA is TGTGCCAGCAGCCCGGGGATGTCTGCTGAAGCTTTCTTT. This chain joins TRBV5-6 and TRBJ1-1; D is ambiguous. Germline assignment: CDR1 SGHDT and CDR2 YYEEEE. Trimming pared 4 bases from V and 6 bases from J, leaving 13 bases between. This CDR3 has 13 residues.

This chain joins TRBV25-1 and TRBJ1-1, with 12 bases aligning to TRBD1. The CDR3 covers 17 residues. V shed 5 bases and J 1 base; nucleotides not matched to a gene: 8. Per germline, CDR1 MGHDK and CDR2 SYGVNS. The chain's CDR3 is CASSHGTGGSGNTEAFF. CDR3 bases: TGTGCCAGCAGTCACGGGACAGGGGGCAGCGGGAACACTGAAGCTTTCTTT. Full variable domain (remainder filled in from reference TRBV25-1 and TRBJ1-1): EADIYQTPRYLVIGTGKKITLECSQTMGHDKMYWYQQDPGMELHLIHYSYGVNSTEKGDLSSESTVSRIRTEHFPLTLESARPSHTSQYLCASSHGTGGSGNTEAFFGQGTRLTVV.

About this clone: Its ends do not fully match the called genes, so a read error is possible. CDR3 coding DNA: TGTTCCAGCAGCCACGCCGTTCTAGGGGTCTCCTACGAGCAGTACTTC. Protein: CSSSHAVLGVSYEQYF. The chain carries TRBV7-9 and TRBJ2-7, with a weak D call TRBD1 (5 bases). The CDR3 length is 16 residues. Germline V gene lookup returns CDR1 SEHNR and CDR2 FQNEAQ (reference sequence).

This clone was seen more than once but under ten times. The chain joins TRBV28 to TRBJ1-1; TRBD1 matches at 7 bases. Germline V gives CDR1 MDHEN, CDR2 SYDVKM. The CDR3 contains 15 residues. The V and J ends lost 6 bases and 5 bases, in that order; junction bases with no gene match: 12. The CDR3 loop reads CASRLGVGGQTEAFF. The CDR3 DNA reads TGTGCCAGCAGACTAGGGGTAGGGGGCCAAACTGAAGCTTTCTTT. Full variable domain (missing parts from reference TRBV28 and TRBJ1-1): DVKVTQSSRYLVKRTGEKVFLECVQDMDHENMFWYRQDPGLGLRLIYFSYDVKMKEKGDIPEGYSVSREKKERFSLILESASTNQTSMYLCASRLGVGGQTEAFFGQGTRLTVV.

The chain uses TRBV19 and TRBJ1-2; 7 nucleotides agree with TRBD1. With V trimmed by 4 bases and J by 0 bases, 5 bases remained unmatched. The CDR3 is 15 amino acids. CDR1 is LNHDA and CDR2 is SQIVND in the germline V gene (reference sequence). The CDR3 region has the DNA TGTGCCAGTAGTACCGGGACAGAGACTAACTATGGCTACACCTTC. This codes for CASSTGTETNYGYTF.

The J gene is TRBJ2-1, the V gene TRBV11-2; no firm D call. CDR3 length: 16 amino acids. The germline gives CDR1 SGHAT, CDR2 FQNNGV. V shed 0 bases and J shed 0 bases, with 9 bases lying between them. CDR3 in DNA: TGTGCCAGCAGCTTAGATCGTGACAACTCCTACAATGAGCAGTTCTTC. Translated, it gives CASSLDRDNSYNEQFF. The full variable domain, completed using reference TRBV11-2 and TRBJ2-1, is EAGVAQSPRYKIIEKRQSVAFWCNPISGHATLYWYQQILGQGPKLLIQFQNNGVVDDSQLPKDRFSAERLKGVDSTLKIQPAKLEDSAVYLCASSLDRDNSYNEQFFGPGTRLTVL.

The chain recombines TRBV4-3 with TRBJ1-2; TRBD1 might be the D (5 bases). The ends were cut back, 4 bases at V and 3 bases at J, with 15 bases in the middle. The CDR3 sequence is 15 residues long. CDR1 LGHNA and CDR2 YSLEER come from the germline V gene. The CDR3 sequence is CASSLTVAGYYGYTF. Written as DNA, the CDR3 is TGCGCCAGCAGCCTAACTGTCGCAGGGTACTATGGCTACACCTTC.

This clone was detected only a few times. The J gene is TRBJ2-5, the V gene TRBV5-1; D is perhaps TRBD2 (5 bases). The CDR3 has 15 amino acids. V was shortened by 3 bases and J by 9 bases, with 21 bases between the two germline ends. The germline CDR1 and CDR2 sequences are SGHRS and YFSETQ. The CDR3: CASSSPSAVNGPQYF. CDR3 DNA sequence: TGCGCCAGCAGCTCCCCCTCAGCGGTCAATGGGCCCCAGTACTTC. Variable domain in full (rest from reference TRBV5-1 and TRBJ2-5): KAGVTQTPRYLIKTRGQQVTLSCSPISGHRSVSWYQQTPGQGLQFLFEYFSETQRNKGNFPGRFSGRQFSNSRSEMNVSTLELGDSALYLCASSSPSAVNGPQYFGPGTRLLVL.

The chain couples TRBV9 to TRBJ1-1; D uncertain. The germline V gene encodes CDR1 SGDLS and CDR2 YYNGEE. V lost 0 bases, J lost 1 base, and 4 bases lay in between. This CDR3 has 13 residues. CDR3 region: CASSVARNTEAFF. The CDR3, as DNA: TGTGCCAGCAGCGTAGCCAGGAACACTGAAGCTTTCTTT.

The chain is built from TRBV28 and TRBJ2-7; the D is unclear. The CDR3 is 13 residues long. The V gene lost 5 bases and the J gene lost 1 base, with 9 bases spanning the gap. The V gene's germline CDR1 is MDHEN and CDR2 SYDVKM. Here the CDR3 DNA reads TGTGCCAGCAGTGCTAGGCGGTCCTACGAGCAGTACTTC. Protein sequence: CASSARRSYEQYF. Based on the CDR3 plus reference TRBV28 and TRBJ2-7, the full variable domain is DVKVTQSSRYLVKRTGEKVFLECVQDMDHENMFWYRQDPGLGLRLIYFSYDVKMKEKGDIPEGYSVSREKKERFSLILESASTNQTSMYLCASSARRSYEQYFGPGTRLTVT.

This clone was observed once. The chain recombines TRBV11-2 with TRBJ2-7, with 9 positions matching TRBD2. The CDR3 length is 14 residues. Per the germline V gene, CDR1 is SGHAT and CDR2 is FQNNGV. J lost 4 bases, V lost 1 base, and 2 bases had no gene match. In DNA, the CDR3 is TGTGCCAGCAGCTTAGTTAGCGGGAGTTACGAGCAGTACTTC. It is translated as CASSLVSGSYEQYF.

The gene calls are TRBV29-1 and TRBJ1-3; a possible D gene is TRBD1 (5 bases). CDR3 length: 13 residues. The V end was cut by 8 bases, the J end by 4 bases, with 15 bases between. Germline values: CDR1 SQVTM, CDR2 ANQGSEA. The CDR3 is CSSTGASGNTIYF. The CDR3 nucleotides read TGCAGCAGCACAGGCGCTTCCGGAAACACCATATATTTT.

V gene TRBV5-1 combines with J gene TRBJ2-2; 9 positions match TRBD1. The germline V gene encodes CDR1 SGHRS and CDR2 YFSETQ. This CDR3 region has 15 residues. The V segment lost 4 bases and the J segment 5 bases; nucleotides outside the gene matches: 6. The CDR3 bases are TGCGCCAGCAGCAGGGGGACAGGGACTACCGGGGAGCTGTTTTTT. It is translated as CASSRGTGTTGELFF.

The rearrangement links TRBV9 to TRBJ2-7; 14 nucleotides align to TRBD2. The V gene's germline CDR1 is SGDLS and CDR2 YYNGEE. The CDR3 spans 16 residues. J lost 6 bases, V lost 3 bases, and 8 bases had no gene match. CDR3 in DNA: TGTGCCAGCAGCGCGAGGGGGACTAGCGGGAGTTCCGAGCAGTACTTC. It is translated as CASSARGTSGSSEQYF. Filled out from reference TRBV9 and TRBJ2-7, the complete variable domain reads DSGVTQTPKHLITATGQRVTLRCSPRSGDLSVYWYQQSLDQGLQFLIQYYNGEERAKGNILERFSAQQFPDLHSELNLSSLELGDSALYFCASSARGTSGSSEQYFGPGTRLTVT.

The chain links TRBV10-2 to TRBJ2-7; D gene ambiguous. Trimming cost V 7 bases and J 2 bases, with 12 bases left between them. The germline V gene has CDR1 WSHSY and CDR2 SAAADI. CDR3 length: 13 residues. The CDR3 nucleotides are TGCGCCAGCACCCCGCCGGGTGCCTACGAGCAGTACTTC. Amino acids: CASTPPGAYEQYF.

This clone was recorded once. The chain joins TRBV19 to TRBJ2-3, with D possibly TRBD2 on 6 matching bases. The V end lost 3 bases, the J end lost 4 bases, and 17 bases lay between the germline ends. Germline assignment: CDR1 LNHDA and CDR2 SQIVND (reference sequence). The CDR3 extends over 16 amino acids. CDR3 nucleotides: TGTGCCAGTAGTATTTTTGGAGGGGAAGGGGCAGATACGCAGTATTTT. Residues: CASSIFGGEGADTQYF.

The gene calls are TRBV5-1 and TRBJ1-6; D not certain. V lost 0 bases, J lost 5 bases, and 9 bases lay in between. CDR1 SGHRS and CDR2 YFSETQ come from the germline V gene. The CDR3 is made up of 15 amino acids. CDR3 coding DNA: TGCGCCAGCAGCTTGGACTCCGAAAATAATTCACCCCTCCACTTT. Its protein is CASSLDSENNSPLHF.

This clone was detected once. The chain has TRBV6-4 and TRBJ2-3; 12 nucleotides align to TRBD2. The germline gives CDR1 MRHNA, CDR2 SNTAGT. This CDR3 is built from 16 residues. V lost 3 bases and J lost 6; bases outside the gene matches: 7. The CDR3 protein is CASSETSGGPPDTQYF. The CDR3 bases are TGTGCCAGCAGTGAAACTAGCGGGGGGCCCCCGGATACGCAGTATTTT.

V gene TRBV7-8 combines with J gene TRBJ2-2, with 10 nucleotides matching TRBD2. The length of the CDR3 is 19 residues. Per germline, CDR1 SGHVS and CDR2 FQNEAQ. V was clipped by 1 base and J by 4 bases; unmatched bases: 12. The CDR3 DNA reads TGTGCCAGCAGCTTAGGTCGGGTAGCGGGGGGCCCGGGCACCGGGGAGCTGTTTTTT. This codes for CASSLGRVAGGPGTGELFF. Using reference TRBV7-8 and TRBJ2-2 for the parts outside the CDR3, the full variable domain is GAGVSQSPRYKVAKRGQDVALRCDPISGHVSLFWYQQALGQGPEFLTYFQNEAQLDKSGLPSDRFFAERPEGSVSTLKIQRTQQEDSAVYLCASSLGRVAGGPGTGELFFGEGSRLTVL.

This chain uses TRBV12-5 with TRBJ2-4, with 7 bases lining up with TRBD2. This CDR3 comprises 16 residues. Germline V CDR1 and CDR2: LGHNT, FRNRAP. J was trimmed by 3 bases and V by 5 bases; bases with no gene match: 10. The chain's CDR3 is CASGPGSGADKNIQYF. CDR3 bases: TGTGCTAGTGGTCCCGGCAGCGGGGCGGACAAAAACATTCAGTACTTC.